Shown below are 7 T cell receptor beta chains from a single sample sequenced in a study of cytomegalovirus exposure and HLA in healthy donors. PCR employed 60 Vbeta and 13 Jbeta primers. Libraries were prepared by immunoSEQ multiplex PCR; TCRdb keeps only in-frame clonotypes and omits some of them. The sample lists about 200,000 clones, under 85% occurring once. The sequencing input was PBMCs. These receptors came from a man in his fifties in good health and CMV-seronegative.

V usage is TRBV11-2 and J usage is TRBJ2-1; D not resolved. V lost 0 bases and J 9 bases, leaving 12 bases between the germline ends. This CDR3 is 14 amino acids long. Germline V gives CDR1 SGHAT, CDR2 FQNNGV. CDR3 amino acids: CASSLDPRVAEQFF. CDR3 DNA: TGTGCCAGCAGCTTAGATCCCCGGGTAGCTGAGCAGTTCTTC.

The chain carries TRBV4-1 and TRBJ1-5, with TRBD1 matching 7 bases. Trimming removed 6 bases from V and 4 bases from J; junction bases left unmatched: 9. This CDR3 region has 15 residues. Germline V gene lookup returns CDR1 MGHRA and CDR2 YSYEKL. CDR3 DNA: TGCGCCAGCAGACCCAACAGGGGATCGAATCAGCCCCAGCATTTT. Translation: CASRPNRGSNQPQHF.

The chain is built from TRBV7-9 and TRBJ2-7, with TRBD1 matching 8 bases. There are 15 residues in the CDR3. Trimming removed 2 bases from V and 7 bases from J; junction bases left unmatched: 10. CDR1 and CDR2 (germline): SEHNR, FQNEAQ (reference sequence). The CDR3, as DNA: TGTGCCAGCAGCTTACGTGGGCAGGGGGCTCGTGAGCAGTACTTC. Encoded protein: CASSLRGQGAREQYF. Drawing the rest from reference TRBV7-9 and TRBJ2-7, the complete variable domain is DTGVSQNPRHKITKRGQNVTFRCDPISEHNRLYWYRQTLGQGPEFLTYFQNEAQLEKSRLLSDRFSAERPKGSFSTLEIQRTEQGDSAMYLCASSLRGQGAREQYFGPGTRLTVT.

This chain joins TRBV6-1 and TRBJ2-1, with a weak D call TRBD2 (6 bases). V lost 7 bases and J lost 6, with 16 bases in between. Germline CDR1 reads MNHNS; CDR2 reads SASEGT. The CDR3 extends over 14 amino acids. The CDR3 here is CASILPLAFNEQFF. CDR3 coding DNA: TGTGCCAGCATCCTCCCTCTAGCGTTCAATGAGCAGTTCTTC.

The chain is built from TRBV27 and TRBJ2-2; 8 bases are shared with TRBD1. V lost 0 bases, J lost 4 bases, and 4 bases stayed unmatched. The CDR3 sequence is 16 residues long. From germline, CDR1 is MNHEY and CDR2 SMNVEV (reference sequence). CDR3 bases: TGTGCCAGCAGTTTATCAGCAGGGGGCTCCACCGGGGAGCTGTTTTTT. Translation gives CASSLSAGGSTGELFF.

The V and J genes are TRBV5-4 and TRBJ1-1; no definite D call. The CDR3 covers 14 residues. V was cut by 1 base and J by 0 bases, with 7 bases left in between. CDR1 and CDR2 (germline): SGHNT, YYREEE (reference sequence). In nucleotides, the CDR3 is TGTGCCAGCAGCTTGTCGCAGATGAACACTGAAGCTTTCTTT. It encodes CASSLSQMNTEAFF.

V usage is TRBV27 and J usage is TRBJ2-7, with TRBD1 matching 8 bases. This CDR3 is built from 15 residues. Germline values: CDR1 MNHEY, CDR2 SMNVEV (reference sequence). Germline trimming cut 5 bases from V and 1 base from J; bases unmatched to any gene: 7. The CDR3 reads CASSGRTGPSYEQYF. Here the CDR3 DNA reads TGTGCCAGCAGTGGGAGGACAGGGCCTTCCTACGAGCAGTACTTC.